Shown below are 16 T cell receptor beta chains from a single sample sequenced in a study of a mutant IDH1 vaccine in newly diagnosed glioma. The time point was: week 35, safety follow-up. The content of each vaccine dose was 300 ug of mutant IDH1 20-mer peptide, and topical imiquimod accompanied it. Their antigens remain unidentified. Only in-frame clones appear in the TCRdb table, and some are missing; sequencing was by immunoSEQ multiplex PCR. In the table there are some 70,000 clones, less than 90% of which are singletons. Here the sequenced sample was PBMCs, taken from a glioma patient whose treatment included an IDH1 peptide vaccine. Receptors were obtained from a man younger than 30 with glioma.

The gene calls are TRBV5-8 and TRBJ2-2, with 13 positions matching TRBD2. Germline loops: CDR1 SGHTS, CDR2 YDEGEE. This CDR3 spans 17 amino acids. Germline trimming cut 4 bases from V and 0 bases from J; bases unmatched to any gene: 3. The chain's CDR3 is CASSRGLAGPNTGELFF. Here the CDR3 DNA reads TGTGCCAGCAGCAGGGGACTAGCGGGACCGAACACCGGGGAGCTGTTTTTT.

The chain recombines TRBV7-6 with TRBJ2-1; tentatively, D is TRBD2 (6 bases). V lost 1 base to trimming and J lost 5 bases, with 12 bases between them. The CDR3 loop spans 15 amino acids. Germline V lookup: CDR1 SGHVS, CDR2 FNYEAQ. CDR3 residues: CASSLGGGLNNEQFF. The CDR3 region has the DNA TGTGCCAGCAGCTTAGGTGGAGGGTTAAACAATGAGCAGTTCTTC.

V usage is TRBV30 and J usage is TRBJ2-2, with 11 bases fitting TRBD1. The CDR3 length is 15 residues. J was trimmed by 6 bases and V by 3 bases; bases with no gene match: 6. The V gene's germline CDR1 is GTSNPN and CDR2 SVGIG (reference sequence). The CDR3 region is CAWRGDRGGAGELFF. CDR3 DNA: TGTGCCTGGAGGGGGGACAGGGGGGGAGCCGGGGAGCTGTTTTTT.

V usage is TRBV25-1 and J usage is TRBJ2-1; 10 positions agree with TRBD2. Germline V gives CDR1 MGHDK, CDR2 SYGVNS. The CDR3 spans 15 residues. After removal of 6 bases from V and 7 bases from J, the junction contained 9 bases not matched to a gene. CDR3 nucleotides: TGTGCCAGCAGAAGGGCTAGCGGGAGTTTGAATGAGCAGTTCTTC. This encodes CASRRASGSLNEQFF.

This chain links TRBV18 with TRBJ2-5, with TRBD1 identical over 10 bases. Germline V gives CDR1 KGHSH, CDR2 LQKENI. This CDR3 is built from 14 residues. V lost 5 bases and J lost 4; bases outside the gene matches: 4. The CDR3 nucleotides are TGTGCCAGCTCAACTGGACAGGGGGGAGAGACCCAGTACTTC. Protein sequence: CASSTGQGGETQYF.

The chain joins TRBV27 to TRBJ2-5, with D perhaps TRBD1 (5 bases). The CDR3 has 15 amino acids. V was clipped by 0 bases and J by 2 bases, with 10 bases between them. Germline V gene data show CDR1 as MNHEY and CDR2 as SMNVEV (reference sequence). CDR3 region: CASSLSINRQETQYF. CDR3 DNA: TGTGCCAGCAGTTTATCGATTAACAGGCAAGAGACCCAGTACTTC.

This clone was counted a few times. The DNA for the CDR3 is TGTGCCAGCAGGATAGACAGCTCCTATGGCTACACCTTC. Translation gives CASRIDSSYGYTF. The chain carries TRBV6-1 and TRBJ1-2; maybe TRBD1 (5 bases). In germline, CDR1 is MNHNS, CDR2 SASEGT. The CDR3 runs 13 residues. Trimming stripped 6 bases from V and 4 bases from J, with 12 bases between.

The chain joins TRBV27 to TRBJ1-1, with no clear D. Trimming left V 2 bases short and J 1 base short, with 5 bases between. Germline V lookup: CDR1 MNHEY, CDR2 SMNVEV (reference sequence). This CDR3 spans 13 amino acids. This CDR3 is CASSLRQNTEAFF. The CDR3 DNA follows: TGTGCCAGCAGTTTACGACAGAACACTGAAGCTTTCTTT.

The V gene is TRBV19, the J gene TRBJ1-6, with D perhaps TRBD1 (5 bases). Germline values: CDR1 LNHDA, CDR2 SQIVND (reference sequence). This CDR3 contains 18 residues. V lost 1 base and J lost 10, with 23 bases in between. The CDR3 is CASSIARTDTSWGSPLHF. DNA for the CDR3: TGTGCCAGTAGTATAGCTCGGACGGACACTTCCTGGGGCTCACCCCTCCACTTT.

The rearrangement links TRBV30 to TRBJ1-5; TRBD1 matches 11 bases. J was trimmed by 5 bases and V by 2 bases; bases with no gene match: 2. This CDR3 region has 14 residues. The germline V gene has CDR1 GTSNPN and CDR2 SVGIG (reference sequence). The DNA for the CDR3 is TGTGCCTGGAGTCGGACAGGGGGCTATCAGCCCCAGCATTTT. Amino acid sequence: CAWSRTGGYQPQHF.

The rearrangement joins TRBV10-3 to TRBJ2-7; 10 bases align to TRBD2. The CDR3 covers 13 residues. Per the germline V gene, CDR1 is ENHRY and CDR2 is SYGVKD. V trimming: 8 bases; J trimming: 5 bases; junction bases outside the gene matches: 6. Here the CDR3 reads CAIGGAGGHEQYF. DNA of the CDR3: TGTGCCATCGGGGGAGCGGGAGGGCACGAGCAGTACTTC.

This chain joins TRBV7-9 and TRBJ1-1, with 9 bases identical to TRBD1. CDR1 and CDR2 from the germline V gene are SEHNR and FQNEAQ (reference sequence). With V trimmed by 1 base and J by 6 bases, 6 bases remained unmatched. This CDR3 is 15 amino acids long. This CDR3 reads CASSLGGTGRPEAFF. CDR3 nucleotide sequence: TGTGCCAGCAGCTTAGGTGGGACAGGGCGACCTGAAGCTTTCTTT.

The V and J genes are TRBV6-1 and TRBJ1-5; D gene unclear. V gave up 3 bases and J gave up 1 base, with 10 bases separating them. Germline V gives CDR1 MNHNS, CDR2 SASEGT. CDR3 size: 15 residues. The DNA of the CDR3 is TGTGCCAGCAGTGATAGGCGGATGAGCAATCAGCCCCAGCATTTT. It is translated as CASSDRRMSNQPQHF.

The V and J genes are TRBV27 and TRBJ1-5; TRBD1 is a possible D gene (6 bases). V lost 6 bases to trimming and J lost 5 bases, with 14 bases between them. Germline CDR1 is MNHEY and CDR2 is SMNVEV (reference sequence). The CDR3 totals 14 residues. The CDR3 loop is CASSPGRGHQPQHF. CDR3 sequence (DNA): TGTGCCAGCAGCCCCGGACGGGGGCATCAGCCCCAGCATTTT.

This clone was seen just once. V is TRBV7-9 and J is TRBJ1-2, with TRBD1 matching over 10 bases. CDR3 size: 15 residues. The germline V gene has CDR1 SEHNR and CDR2 FQNEAQ (reference sequence). Trimming cost V 1 base and J 3 bases; bases outside gene matches: 2. The CDR3: CASSLGQGADYGYTF. The CDR3 nucleotides are TGTGCCAGCAGCTTAGGACAGGGGGCCGACTATGGCTACACCTTC.

V usage is TRBV6-5 and J usage is TRBJ2-7; D remains unclear. The CDR3 spans 14 residues. V dropped 0 bases and J dropped 3 bases, with 9 bases sitting between them. Germline assignment: CDR1 MNHEY and CDR2 SVGAGI. The CDR3 bases are TGTGCCAGCAGTTACTCCCTTGGTGGCTACGAGCAGTACTTC. Translating it yields CASSYSLGGYEQYF.